Listed here are 10 T cell receptor beta chains from one sample, sequenced in a study of vaccination effects on CD4 cells after COVID-19. This table comes from immunoSEQ multiplex PCR, and its TCRdb copy is limited to in-frame clones, with some not included. The table includes tens of thousands of clones, under 75% detected once. These receptors have no known antigen. In the ViraFEST assay, antigen-specific CD4+ clonotypes were identified by expansion after peptide-pool stimulation. Following culture for roughly 10 days, CD4+ T cells were isolated. Testing of the vaccine recipients showed negative nucleocapsid antibodies and no prior SARS-CoV-2 infection. The sample here was CD4+ T cells from PBMCs cultured with HCoV-OC43 spike peptides, taken before COVID-19 vaccination. Sample subset: HCoV-OC43 spike overlapping peptide pool stimulation. These receptors all come from a human donor who received a COVID-19 vaccine.

This chain links TRBV5-5 with TRBJ1-1; 8 bases agree with TRBD1. CDR1 is SGHKS, CDR2 YYEKEE, per germline (reference sequence). The CDR3 length is 13 residues. V shed 4 bases, J shed 5 bases, and the junction held 4 bases outside the gene matches. This CDR3 is CASSHTGGTEAFF. The CDR3 nucleotides read TGTGCCAGCAGCCACACAGGGGGAACTGAAGCTTTCTTT.

The chain combines TRBV24-1 with TRBJ1-5; 10 bases agree with TRBD1. Looked up from germline, CDR1 is KGHDR and CDR2 is SFDVKD. CDR3 size: 16 residues. J gave up 4 bases and V 4 bases, and 6 bases lay outside the gene matches. CDR3 sequence (DNA): TGTGCCACCAGTGACGTAGGGACAGGGGTTAATCAGCCCCAGCATTTT. It is translated as CATSDVGTGVNQPQHF.

This clone was seen a handful of times. CDR3 coding DNA: TGTGCCAGCAGCGCGTCCGGGACAGATATTTCACCCCTCCACTTT. Translating gives CASSASGTDISPLHF. The gene calls are TRBV7-9 and TRBJ1-6, with TRBD1 matching over 7 bases. This CDR3 comprises 15 residues. After removal of 5 bases from V and 9 bases from J, the junction contained 10 bases not matched to a gene. The germline V gene has CDR1 SEHNR and CDR2 FQNEAQ (reference sequence).

The J gene is TRBJ2-1, the V gene TRBV20-1; 10 bases agree with TRBD2. The CDR3 runs 11 residues. Germline V CDR1 and CDR2: DFQATT, SNEGSKA (reference sequence). J was trimmed by 14 bases and V by 6 bases; bases with no gene match: 7. In DNA form, the CDR3 reads TGCAGTGCCTTTGACGGACTAGCGGAGTTCTTC. It codes for CSAFDGLAEFF.

This clone was counted once. The rearrangement links TRBV2 to TRBJ2-1; 9 bases are shared with TRBD1. The V gene's germline CDR1 is SNHLY and CDR2 FYNNEI. After removal of 6 bases from V and 14 bases from J, the junction contained 8 bases not matched to a gene. The CDR3 has 12 amino acids. The CDR3: CASSLGTGSKFF. For the CDR3, the DNA is TGTGCCAGCAGCCTCGGGACAGGGTCCAAGTTCTTC.

This clone has more than one count but fewer than ten. J is TRBJ1-5 and V is TRBV2; tentatively, D is TRBD1 (5 bases). Per the germline V gene, CDR1 is SNHLY and CDR2 is FYNNEI. The length of the CDR3 is 15 residues. The V and J ends lost 7 bases and 1 base respectively, with 14 bases between them. DNA for the CDR3: TGTGCCAGCACCCAAAAGACAGTCAGCAATCAGCCCCAGCATTTT. Its protein is CASTQKTVSNQPQHF.

The chain joins TRBV21-1 to TRBJ2-1; the table's D call, TRBD1, was not checked against the DNA. TRBV21-1 is deemed a pseudogene. The CDR3 spans 19 residues. The CDR3 DNA reads TGTGCCAGCAGCAAAGAAGGGCTGGAGGACAGTCCCTCCTACAATGAGCAGTTCTTC. Encoded protein: CASSKEGLEDSPSYNEQFF.

The rearrangement joins TRBV6-5 to TRBJ1-1, with TRBD1 matching 7 bases. The CDR3 covers 14 residues. Trimming took 6 bases from V and 4 from J; bases not matched to a gene: 8. Looked up from germline, CDR1 is MNHEY and CDR2 is SVGAGI. The CDR3, as DNA: TGTGCCAGCAGCGTCCGACAGGGTGTCACTGAAGCTTTCTTT. It is translated as CASSVRQGVTEAFF.

The V call is TRBV5-1, the J call TRBJ2-1, with 8 bases fitting TRBD1. CDR1 is SGHRS, CDR2 YFSETQ, per germline. V trimming: 0 bases; J trimming: 8 bases; junction bases outside the gene matches: 4. The CDR3 covers 14 residues. The CDR3 is CASSLGQGADEQFF. In nucleotides, the CDR3 is TGCGCCAGCAGCTTGGGGCAGGGGGCCGATGAGCAGTTCTTC.

J is TRBJ2-1 and V is TRBV19; no clear D gene. The V end was cut by 3 bases, the J end by 2 bases, with 11 bases between. Germline V lookup: CDR1 LNHDA, CDR2 SQIVND (reference sequence). The CDR3 is 15 amino acids. CDR3 DNA: TGTGCCAGTAGTATCGGAAGTAGGCCCTACAATGAGCAGTTCTTC. Translated, it gives CASSIGSRPYNEQFF.